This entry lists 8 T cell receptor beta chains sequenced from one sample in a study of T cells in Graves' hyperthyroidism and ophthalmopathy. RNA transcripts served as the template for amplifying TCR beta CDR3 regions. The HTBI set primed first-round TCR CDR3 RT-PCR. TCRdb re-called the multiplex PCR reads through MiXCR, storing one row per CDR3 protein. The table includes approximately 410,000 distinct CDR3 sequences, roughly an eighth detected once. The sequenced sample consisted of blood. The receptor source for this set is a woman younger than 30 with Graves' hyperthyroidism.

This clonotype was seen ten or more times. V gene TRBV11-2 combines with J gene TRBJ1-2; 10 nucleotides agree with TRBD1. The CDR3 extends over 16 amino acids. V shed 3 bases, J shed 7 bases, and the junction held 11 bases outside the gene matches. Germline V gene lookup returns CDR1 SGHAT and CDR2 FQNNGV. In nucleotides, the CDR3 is TGTGCCAGCAGCTTTACCCGGGCGGGGACAGGGGTTGGCTACACCTTC. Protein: CASSFTRAGTGVGYTF.

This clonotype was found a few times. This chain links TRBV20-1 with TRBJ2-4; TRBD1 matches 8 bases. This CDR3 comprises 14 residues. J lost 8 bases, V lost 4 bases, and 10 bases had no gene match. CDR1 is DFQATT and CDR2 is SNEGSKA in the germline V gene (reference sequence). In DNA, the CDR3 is TGCAGTGCTAACCACCCCGGGACAGGAGACATTCAGTACTTC. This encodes CSANHPGTGDIQYF.

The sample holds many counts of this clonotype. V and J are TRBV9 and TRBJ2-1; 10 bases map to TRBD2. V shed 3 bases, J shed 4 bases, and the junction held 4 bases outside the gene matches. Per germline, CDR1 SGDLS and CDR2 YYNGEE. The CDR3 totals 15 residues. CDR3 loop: CASSESGRAYNEQFF. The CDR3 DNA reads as TGTGCCAGCAGCGAGAGCGGGAGGGCTTACAATGAGCAGTTCTTC.

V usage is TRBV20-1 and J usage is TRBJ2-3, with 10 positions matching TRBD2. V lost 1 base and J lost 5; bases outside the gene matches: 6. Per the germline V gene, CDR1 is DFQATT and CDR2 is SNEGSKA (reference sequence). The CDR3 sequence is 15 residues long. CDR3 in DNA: TGCAGTGCTAGAGCACCGGGACTAGCGAGAGATACGCAGTATTTT. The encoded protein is CSARAPGLARDTQYF.

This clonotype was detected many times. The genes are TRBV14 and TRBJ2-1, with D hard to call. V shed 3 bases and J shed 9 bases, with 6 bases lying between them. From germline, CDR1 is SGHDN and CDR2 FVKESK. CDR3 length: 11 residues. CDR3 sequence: CASSQGGEQFF. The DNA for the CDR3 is TGTGCCAGCAGCCAGGGTGGTGAGCAGTTCTTC.

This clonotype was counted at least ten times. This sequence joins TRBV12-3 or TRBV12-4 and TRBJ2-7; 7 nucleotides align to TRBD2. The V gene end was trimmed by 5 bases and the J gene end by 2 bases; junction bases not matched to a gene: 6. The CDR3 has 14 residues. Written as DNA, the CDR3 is TGTGCCAGCAGTATTGTAGGACTAGCCTACGAGCAGTACTTC. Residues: CASSIVGLAYEQYF.

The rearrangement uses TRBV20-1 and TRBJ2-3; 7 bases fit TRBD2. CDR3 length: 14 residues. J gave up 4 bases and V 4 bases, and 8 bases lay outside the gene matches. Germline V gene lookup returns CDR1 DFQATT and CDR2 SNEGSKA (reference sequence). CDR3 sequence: CSAILASSPDTQYF. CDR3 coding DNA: TGCAGTGCTATACTAGCGTCAAGCCCAGATACGCAGTATTTT.

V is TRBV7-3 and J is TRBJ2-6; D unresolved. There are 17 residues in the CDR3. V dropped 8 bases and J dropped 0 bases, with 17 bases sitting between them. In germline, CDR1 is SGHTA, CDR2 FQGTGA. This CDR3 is CASCRVPPLSGANVLTF. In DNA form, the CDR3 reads TGTGCCAGCTGTCGAGTCCCCCCCCTCTCTGGGGCCAACGTCCTGACTTTC.